This is a list of T cell receptor beta chains from one sample in a study of naive and memory T cell subsets. One entry per CDR3 protein, called by TCRdb with MiXCR from the 5' RACE reads. The table records more than 55,000 distinct CDR3 sequences, about 7.1% of them present only once. These TCRs come from a female donor in good health. Both conserved end residues are part of each CDR3. The order of the fields is CDR3 protein, V gene, clone size. Where a row states a size, it is once, few, many or the class of an expanded clone; other rows omit it.

CDR3 protein: CASSFGGYNEQFF; V gene: TRBV2; clone size: few
CDR3 protein: CSALAGTGGYEQYF; V gene: TRBV20-1; clone size: many
CDR3 protein: CASIRQGGNTEAFF; V gene: TRBV10-2; clone size: many
CDR3 protein: CASSEVERVRNQPQHF; V gene: TRBV2; clone size: few
CDR3 protein: CASSPAWHSNQPQHF; V gene: TRBV25-1; clone size: NA
CDR3 protein: CASSQYTGLSTEAFF; V gene: TRBV4-3; clone size: many
CDR3 protein: CASSLAGSSSTEAFF; V gene: TRBV7-6; clone size: many
CDR3 protein: CSARVPDRVSEQFF; V gene: TRBV20-1; clone size: NA
CDR3 protein: CASSSYLRGAAFF; V gene: TRBV28; clone size: many
CDR3 protein: CASSIGAGGPKSEQFF; V gene: TRBV19; clone size: few
CDR3 protein: CASSAGTGNEQYF; V gene: TRBV9; clone size: NA
CDR3 protein: CASSVGRARNTGELFF; V gene: TRBV9; clone size: many
CDR3 protein: CASFTPMGVNSNQPQHF; V gene: TRBV6-2/TRBV6-3; clone size: many
CDR3 protein: CSARDSSTTEAFF; V gene: TRBV20-1; clone size: many
CDR3 protein: CASSWQPGTGSQTQYF; V gene: TRBV7-2; clone size: many
CDR3 protein: CASGLGDSGQRNTIYF; V gene: TRBV12-5; clone size: many
CDR3 protein: CSAQAGAELQPQHF; V gene: TRBV20-1; clone size: few